One sample yielded the 23 T cell receptor beta chains listed below, sequenced in a study of regulatory T cells in long-lasting Graves disease. Sequencing libraries for TCR beta were prepared with iRepertoire HTBI primers and Arm-PCR of CDR3 regions. TCRdb re-derived calls from the multiplex PCR reads in MiXCR, one entry per CDR3 protein. The sample has around 500,000 distinct CDR3 sequences; around 20% are singletons. Time point here: persistent/refractory GD, antithyroid drugs over 5 years with positive TRAb. Preparation of the TCR library used RNA extracted from PBMCs. The sequenced sample was peripheral blood mononuclear cells (PBMCs), obtained when the disease was refractory, from a patient treated with antithyroid drugs. The receptor set was obtained from a female donor with Graves disease.

CDR3 coding DNA: TGTGCCAGCAGCTTAGCGAAGGCGGGAGTGGTTGGGGAGCAGTACTTC. Translated: CASSLAKAGVVGEQYF. J is TRBJ2-7 and V is TRBV7-9; 7 bases agree with TRBD2. CDR3 length: 16 amino acids. V shed 0 bases and J 7 bases; nucleotides not matched to a gene: 12. The germline CDR1 and CDR2 sequences are SEHNR and FQNEAQ (reference sequence).

This clonotype was recorded a few times. This sequence joins TRBV20-1 and TRBJ1-2; the D gene is possibly TRBD1 (5 bases). Trimming took off 5 bases at V and 5 bases at J, with 15 bases between the two ends. The CDR3 has 13 residues. Germline V gene data show CDR1 as DFQATT and CDR2 as SNEGSKA (reference sequence). In DNA, the CDR3 is TGCAGTGCTTCCGGAACGACAGCATATGGCTACACCTTC. Protein: CSASGTTAYGYTF.

This clonotype turned up a few times. This chain connects TRBV10-3 to TRBJ2-7, with D tentatively TRBD1 (7 bases). Germline V gene sequence: CDR1 ENHRY, CDR2 SYGVKD. CDR3 length: 16 residues. Trimming stripped 0 bases from V and 5 bases from J, with 17 bases between. The CDR3 DNA follows: TGTGCCATCAGTGAGTCAGGGGGCGGGAAGAGAAACGAGCAGTACTTC. Protein sequence: CAISESGGGKRNEQYF.

This clonotype was recorded a few times. This chain connects TRBV6-1 to TRBJ1-5, with no clear D. V was trimmed by 0 bases and J by 3 bases, leaving 9 bases between them. This CDR3 spans 15 amino acids. Per the germline V gene, CDR1 is MNHNS and CDR2 is SASEGT. CDR3 DNA sequence: TGTGCCAGCAGTGAAGCGAGGCCTTTCAATCAGCCCCAGCATTTT. Amino acid sequence: CASSEARPFNQPQHF.

The chain carries TRBV12-3 or TRBV12-4 and TRBJ1-2; D might be TRBD1 (6 bases). Trimming stripped 3 bases from V and 10 bases from J, with 12 bases between. CDR3 length: 12 amino acids. CDR3 protein: CASSLRQADYTF. DNA of the CDR3: TGTGCCAGCAGTTTGCGACAGGCTGACTACACCTTC.

This clonotype showed up just a few times. This chain joins TRBV18 and TRBJ1-1; a possible D gene is TRBD1 (6 bases). The CDR3 is made up of 15 amino acids. Germline V CDR1 and CDR2: KGHSH, LQKENI. The ends were cut back, 3 bases at V and 1 base at J, with 12 bases in the middle. The CDR3 DNA follows: TGTGCCAGCTCACCCGGACGGGGGCCGAACACTGAAGCTTTCTTT. This sequence encodes CASSPGRGPNTEAFF.

The chain joins TRBV5-6 to TRBJ2-5, with 11 positions matching TRBD2. Per germline, CDR1 SGHDT and CDR2 YYEEEE. J lost 0 bases, V lost 0 bases, and 7 bases had no gene match. The CDR3 runs 18 residues. The CDR3 loop is CASSLVLAGGSNQETQYF. The CDR3 DNA reads as TGTGCCAGCAGCTTGGTTCTAGCGGGAGGAAGTAACCAAGAGACCCAGTACTTC.

This CDR3 reads CASSTGALKQFF. CDR3 DNA: TGTGCCAGCAGCACAGGGGCCTTGAAGCAGTTCTTC. The chain uses TRBV12-3 or TRBV12-4 and TRBJ2-1, with 7 nucleotides matching TRBD1. J gave up 11 bases and V 6 bases, and 7 bases lay outside the gene matches. This CDR3 has 12 amino acids.

The V gene is TRBV20-1, the J gene TRBJ2-1; 10 positions agree with TRBD2. Germline V CDR1 and CDR2: DFQATT, SNEGSKA (reference sequence). The CDR3 extends over 15 amino acids. The junction had 6 bases not matched to a gene; V was cut back by 1 base and J by 6 bases. The CDR3 region is CSARARLAGFNEQFF. The CDR3, as DNA: TGCAGTGCTAGAGCTAGACTAGCGGGTTTCAATGAGCAGTTCTTC.

This clonotype showed up many times. The genes are TRBV3-1 and TRBJ2-7; TRBD2 is a possible D gene (6 bases). Germline assignment: CDR1 LGHDT and CDR2 YNNKEL (reference sequence). This CDR3 has 15 amino acids. The V gene lost 1 base and the J gene lost 3 bases, with 13 bases spanning the gap. CDR3 bases: TGTGCCAGCAGCCAAGGCCCGACGGGAGACTACGAGCAGTACTTC. This encodes CASSQGPTGDYEQYF.

This clonotype turned up a few times. A read error may be the cause here, since a much bigger clone is one base away. The V call is TRBV2, the J call TRBJ1-2, with no clear D. There are 13 residues in the CDR3. Germline V gene data show CDR1 as SNHLY and CDR2 as FYNNEI. The CDR3 DNA follows: TGTACCAGCACGATAGGGCAGCACCCTGGCTACACCTTC. This encodes CTSTIGQHPGYTF.

Note on this clonotype: Being one base from a much bigger clone, this may be a read error. The chain carries TRBV12-3 or TRBV12-4 and TRBJ2-3; weak D call: TRBD2 (6 bases). The CDR3 has 16 residues. The CDR3: CASSLGGGPETDAQYF. The CDR3 DNA reads TGTGCCAGCAGTTTAGGAGGAGGGCCCGAGACAGATGCGCAGTATTTT.

This clonotype was picked up a small number of times. The V and J genes are TRBV27 and TRBJ2-5, with D perhaps TRBD2 (5 bases). Trimming cost V 4 bases and J 5 bases, with 14 bases left between them. Germline V gene sequence: CDR1 MNHEY, CDR2 SMNVEV (reference sequence). The length of the CDR3 is 14 residues. CDR3 nucleotides: TGTGCCAGCAGTTACCTCGGGGAATCCGAGACCCAGTACTTC. It yields the protein CASSYLGESETQYF.

This sequence joins TRBV6-1 and TRBJ1-1, with D perhaps TRBD1 (6 bases). Trimming removed 7 bases at V and 1 base at J, with 10 bases between. The CDR3 consists of 13 residues. Germline V CDR1 and CDR2: MNHNS, SASEGT. CDR3 amino acids: CASTNRANTEAFF. In DNA form, the CDR3 reads TGTGCCAGCACGAACAGGGCGAACACTGAAGCTTTCTTT.

V and J are TRBV19 and TRBJ1-5; D remains unclear. V lost 3 bases and J lost 7, with 10 bases in between. This CDR3 spans 13 amino acids. Per the germline V gene, CDR1 is LNHDA and CDR2 is SQIVND (reference sequence). The CDR3 sequence: CASSISFLQPQHF. For the CDR3, the DNA is TGTGCCAGTAGTATTTCGTTTTTACAGCCCCAGCATTTT.

Ten or more counts support this clonotype. J is TRBJ1-2 and V is TRBV28; 8 nucleotides align to TRBD1. Trimming took 4 bases from V and 8 from J; bases not matched to a gene: 12. The CDR3 is made up of 15 amino acids. Germline V gene sequence: CDR1 MDHEN, CDR2 SYDVKM. CDR3 region: CASSSLGQGQVGYTF. Written as DNA, the CDR3 is TGTGCCAGCAGTTCCCTCGGACAGGGTCAGGTCGGCTACACCTTC.

This clonotype was found a few times. The V gene is TRBV6-1, the J gene TRBJ1-5, with TRBD1 identical over 7 bases. V shed 5 bases, J shed 5 bases, and the junction held 9 bases outside the gene matches. There are 15 residues in the CDR3. CDR1 is MNHNS, CDR2 SASEGT, per germline. CDR3 protein: CASSLRGPNYQPQHF. The CDR3 DNA reads TGTGCCAGCAGTCTGAGGGGGCCGAATTATCAGCCCCAGCATTTT.

This clonotype was observed many times. The rearrangement joins TRBV5-1 to TRBJ1-1, with TRBD1 matching 7 bases. The V and J ends lost 0 bases and 12 bases, in that order; junction bases with no gene match: 14. Germline loops: CDR1 SGHRS, CDR2 YFSETQ. The CDR3 loop spans 15 amino acids. CDR3 nucleotide sequence: TGCGCCAGCAGCTTGGAAGGGGGGTCGACAGGGAGTACTTTCTTT. Protein sequence: CASSLEGGSTGSTFF.

This clonotype was detected only a few times. The chain is built from TRBV19 and TRBJ1-2; D is unresolved. CDR3 length: 16 residues. Germline CDR1 LNHDA, CDR2 SQIVND (reference sequence). V was trimmed by 8 bases and J by 4 bases, leaving 23 bases between them. Here the CDR3 reads CASSPLPLDTGYGYTF. The CDR3 nucleotides are TGTGCCAGTTCTCCACTGCCTTTAGACACGGGCTATGGCTACACCTTC. The complete variable domain, with remaining parts taken from reference TRBV19 and TRBJ1-2, reads DGGITQSPKYLFRKEGQNVTLSCEQNLNHDAMYWYRQDPGQGLRLIYYSQIVNDFQKGDIAEGYSVSREKKESFPLTVTSAQKNPTAFYLCASSPLPLDTGYGYTFGSGTRLTVV.

The chain carries TRBV4-1 and TRBJ2-5, with D possibly matching TRBD2 (5 bases). Looked up from germline, CDR1 is MGHRA and CDR2 is YSYEKL. The V end was cut by 0 bases, the J end by 4 bases, with 18 bases between. CDR3 length equals 17 residues. The CDR3 protein is CASSQDPKGVGGETQYF. The CDR3 nucleotides are TGCGCCAGCAGCCAAGATCCCAAGGGAGTCGGCGGAGAGACCCAGTACTTC.

This clonotype turned up a few times. The chain employs TRBV6-1 and TRBJ1-5, with D possibly matching TRBD1 (6 bases). Germline CDR1 MNHNS, CDR2 SASEGT. V lost 5 bases, J lost 4 bases, and 18 bases lay in between. The CDR3 is 16 amino acids. The CDR3 loop is CASSHSRTAINQPQHF. CDR3 sequence (DNA): TGTGCCAGCAGTCATAGCCGGACAGCGATAAATCAGCCCCAGCATTTT.

The chain links TRBV5-4 to TRBJ1-1, with no clear D. Trimming removed 4 bases from V and 5 bases from J, with 15 bases in between. CDR3 size: 14 residues. Germline V gene sequence: CDR1 SGHNT, CDR2 YYREEE (reference sequence). CDR3 loop: CASSESLGETEAFF. The CDR3, as DNA: TGTGCCAGCAGCGAGTCTTTGGGCGAAACTGAAGCTTTCTTT.

This clonotype was seen only a few times. CDR3 nucleotide sequence: TGTGCCAGCAGCTCCCCGGGACAGGGGGGGCAGCCCCAGCATTTT. This gives the protein CASSSPGQGGQPQHF. This chain uses TRBV28 with TRBJ1-5; 11 nucleotides agree with TRBD1. Germline V gene lookup returns CDR1 MDHEN and CDR2 SYDVKM. The V segment lost 6 bases and the J segment 7 bases; nucleotides outside the gene matches: 8. The CDR3 extends over 15 amino acids.